This T cell receptor beta chain emerged from a study of CD8 T cells in ankylosing spondylitis (dated by TCRdb to about 2017). At the level of the whole study: T cell receptor beta repertoires were profiled in healthy donors and ankylosing spondylitis patients so that disease-linked TCR variants could be found. Peripheral blood was sampled, and synovial fluid was additionally collected from ankylosing spondylitis patients. The full study cohort comprised roughly 24 ankylosing spondylitis patients and 85 to 120 healthy donors. Here is what the overall study found, with its caveats: Blood from ankylosing spondylitis patients appeared to be characterized by a TCR beta motif composed of about eight highly homologous amino acid variants. In peripheral blood, the disease-linked clones were found at relatively low frequencies and had a CD8+ phenotype. Some motif variants had previously been reported in the synovial fluid and blood of reactive arthritis patients, which suggests shared mechanisms of disease initiation. The disease-linked clones were reported as significantly enriched in matched synovial fluid samples from ankylosing spondylitis patients.

Synovial fluid samples were paired with blood samples taken from the same ankylosing spondylitis patients. Sequencer: Illumina HiSeq 2500. Quantitative 5'-RACE with molecular barcodes was the method used to prepare the TCR beta libraries. From the authors' description of their analysis: A new computational method based on a probabilistic model of VDJ rearrangement was used to identify disease-linked TCR variants. TCRdb reworked the public reads: Q25 trimming with fastp, MiXCR clone assembly, productive beta chains retained. Each CDR3 protein gets just one entry, which takes the most common genes and DNA from the rows behind it. The V and J calls follow TCRdb's processing rather than the paper's. Present in this sample are about 140,000 distinct CDR3 sequences, 8% to 9% of which were seen just once. 6% to 8% of the sample is taken by the ten largest. This clonotype was seen repeatedly, ten times or more. What antigen it recognizes has not been identified. Within one base of it there is no much larger clone, and no base qualities were kept.

The origin of this receptor is a male donor with ankylosing spondylitis. The sequencing sample was made of synovial fluid, either unsorted or a sorted T cell fraction (not recorded which).

Here the CDR3 is given as CSVRAGNYGYTF. The DNA sequence is as follows: TGCAGCGTTAGAGCGGGGAACTATGGCTACACCTTC. This receptor chain uses TRBV29-1 and TRBJ1-2; the D gene is unclear. V drops 5 bases and J drops 2 bases, leaving 9 bases in between. CDR1 and CDR2 (SQVTM, ANQGSEA) derive from the germline V gene. The CDR3 goes from the cysteine to the phenylalanine over 12 residues. Only the CDR3 region is kept as DNA, spanning 36 bases read in frame from base 1.